These T cell receptor beta chains were read from a single sample in a study of control samples from healthy donors and cancer patients. Produced via immunoSEQ multiplex PCR; TCRdb's table is partial and in-frame only. The sample lists about 120,000 clones; over 75% were seen once. The sample comprised blood. These receptors were collected from a young man in good health. The CDR3 runs from the conserved cysteine through the conserved F or W. The D gene is left open where the match is weak. Only some rows state a clone size, as once, few, many or a class for expanded clones.

j_call clone_size d_call v_call cdr3_aa cdr3_nt
TRBJ2-1 - - TRBV5-1 CASSGDPGSYNEQFF TGCGCCAGCAGCGGGGACCCGGGGAGCTACAATGAGCAGTTCTTC
TRBJ2-2 - - TRBV9 CASRGSMDTGELFF TGTGCCAGCAGGGGGTCCATGGACACCGGGGAGCTGTTTTTT
TRBJ1-4 - TRBD1 TRBV4-3 CASSQDVGQGMGEKLFF TGCGCCAGCAGCCAAGATGTTGGACAGGGCATGGGGGAAAAACTGTTTTTT
TRBJ2-3 few - TRBV7-6 CASSFQPASTDTQYF TGTGCCAGCAGCTTTCAACCGGCTAGCACAGATACGCAGTATTTT
TRBJ1-5 - TRBD1 TRBV6-5 CASTWTGGDQPQHF TGTGCCAGTACTTGGACAGGGGGGGATCAGCCCCAGCATTTT
TRBJ2-7 - TRBD1 TRBV9 CASSGGVSGQGGYEQYF TGTGCCAGCAGCGGTGGGGTGTCGGGACAGGGCGGCTACGAGCAGTACTTC
TRBJ2-1 - TRBD2 TRBV11-2 CASSTGLAGGRTYNEQFF TGTGCCAGCAGCACTGGACTAGCGGGAGGGCGGACCTACAATGAGCAGTTCTTC
TRBJ2-3 once TRBD2 TRBV4-2 CASSPGRGVSTDTQYF TGTGCCAGCAGCCCCGGTCGGGGGGTTAGCACAGATACGCAGTATTTT
TRBJ2-7 - - TRBV3-1/TRBV3-2 CASSQTQGGEQYF TGTGCCAGCAGCCAAACCCAAGGGGGCGAGCAGTACTTC
TRBJ1-1 - - TRBV15 CATSRDRAGNVEAFF TGTGCCACCAGCAGAGATCGTGCAGGCAATGTTGAAGCTTTCTTT
TRBJ2-1 - TRBD2 TRBV7-2 CASSSHSGASGSNNEQFF TGTGCCAGCAGCTCCCACAGCGGGGCTAGCGGGAGTAATAATGAGCAGTTCTTC
TRBJ1-2 - TRBD1 TRBV28 CASSLSGRGLGGYTF TGTGCCAGCAGTTTATCGGGCAGGGGGCTTGGTGGCTACACCTTC
TRBJ1-2 - - TRBV2 CASSDDGSYGYTF TGTGCCAGCAGTGATGACGGAAGCTATGGCTACACCTTC
TRBJ1-5 - - TRBV24-1 CATSVESNQPQHF TGTGCCACCAGTGTCGAAAGCAATCAGCCCCAGCATTTT
TRBJ1-1 - TRBD1 TRBV4-3 CASSQGDRVHTEAFF TGCGCCAGCAGCCAAGGAGACAGGGTTCACACTGAAGCTTTCTTT
TRBJ1-5 - - TRBV21-1 CASSKGDARNQPQHF TGTGCCAGCAGCAAAGGGGACGCCCGCAATCAGCCCCAGCATTTT
TRBJ1-1 - TRBD1 TRBV6-4 CASSTGAEAFF TGTGCCAGCAGCACAGGGGCTGAAGCTTTCTTT
TRBJ2-2 - - TRBV19 CASSIFRSNTGELFF TGTGCCAGTAGTATATTCAGATCGAACACCGGGGAGCTGTTTTTT
TRBJ1-4 - TRBD1 TRBV15 CATSRDLITGDLTNEKLFF TGTGCCACCAGCAGAGATCTCATAACAGGGGACCTCACTAATGAAAAACTGTTTTTT
TRBJ1-5 - - TRBV28 CASSFYKGWSSNQPQHF TGTGCCAGCAGTTTTTACAAAGGATGGAGTAGCAATCAGCCCCAGCATTTT
TRBJ1-3 - - TRBV19 CASSSQSVSGNTIYF TGTGCCAGTAGCTCCCAATCAGTCTCTGGAAACACCATATATTTT
TRBJ2-2 - TRBD2 TRBV30 CAWWGRGNTGELFF TGTGCCTGGTGGGGGAGGGGGAACACCGGGGAGCTGTTTTTT
TRBJ2-1 - TRBD2 TRBV10-2 CASSLAGGTYNEQFF TGCGCCAGCAGTCTAGCGGGAGGGACGTACAATGAGCAGTTCTTC
TRBJ1-4 - - TRBV7-9 CASSRDVNEKLFF TGTGCCAGCAGCCGGGACGTTAATGAAAAACTGTTTTTT
TRBJ2-7 - - TRBV6-1 CASSEAGTGLSYEQYF TGTGCCAGCAGTGAAGCTGGCACAGGCCTCTCCTACGAGCAGTACTTC
TRBJ2-7 - - TRBV7-8 CASSQDYEQYF TGTGCCAGCAGTCAAGATTACGAGCAGTACTTC
TRBJ2-4 - - TRBV9 CASSGRGSTKNIQYF TGTGCCAGCAGCGGGAGGGGGTCGACCAAAAACATTCAGTACTTC
TRBJ2-1 - TRBD2 TRBV18 CASSPLAGAGNEQFF TGTGCCAGCTCACCCCTAGCGGGAGCGGGGAATGAGCAGTTCTTC
TRBJ2-5 once - TRBV20-1 CSASVPGLETQYF TGCAGTGCTAGTGTCCCCGGGTTAGAGACCCAGTACTTC
TRBJ2-1 - TRBD1 TRBV7-3 CASSLLGTGSGEQFF TGTGCCAGCAGCTTACTTGGGACAGGGTCTGGTGAGCAGTTCTTC
TRBJ2-1 medium-sized - TRBV28 CASSQSLRGFRNEQFF TGTGCCAGCAGCCAAAGTTTAAGGGGTTTCCGAAATGAGCAGTTCTTC
TRBJ1-2 - - TRBV3-1/TRBV3-2 CASSLARGGNYGYTF TGTGCCAGCAGCCTCGCCCGGGGGGGAAACTATGGCTACACCTTC
TRBJ2-5 - - TRBV7-2 CASSFNLGAETQYF TGTGCCAGCAGCTTTAATCTGGGCGCCGAGACCCAGTACTTC
TRBJ1-2 - - TRBV5-4 CASSFDRGDYGYTF TGTGCCAGCAGCTTCGATCGGGGTGACTATGGCTACACCTTC
TRBJ2-7 once TRBD2 TRBV7-9 CASSARLAGGRNEQYF TGTGCCAGCAGCGCCAGACTAGCGGGAGGGAGGAACGAGCAGTACTTC